This paragraph covers one T cell receptor (beta chain) sequence. Antigen: not known. Uncontrolled infection, other autoimmune disease, pregnancy or lactation barred patients from enrollment. A roughly 9.7 ml volume of fresh peripheral blood provided the PBMCs. Researchers amplified the TCR beta CDR3 regions from RNA transcripts. The study used the HTBI primer set for a first-round RT-PCR of the TCR CDR3. TCRdb redid the calling of the multiplex PCR reads with MiXCR, one entry per CDR3 protein. In the table there are approximately 380,000 distinct CDR3 sequences, about 18% of which are singletons. The source of the sample is a study of T cells in Graves' hyperthyroidism and ophthalmopathy. General study results and limits: Model-based prediction identified ophthalmopathy a median around 6.5 months prior to its onset. Blood also showed most of the thyroid clonotypes that were expanded above 0.001.

V dropped 1 base and J dropped 2 bases, with 8 bases sitting between them. The CDR3 is 14 amino acids. CDR1 is MGHRA and CDR2 is YSYEKL in the germline V gene. Sample: blood. The V gene is TRBV4-1, the J gene TRBJ2-5, with a possible D match to TRBD1 (5 bases). The sequence came from a woman aged 18-30 years with Graves' hyperthyroidism. The CDR3 loop is CASSQGDRQETQYF. CDR3 in DNA: TGCGCCAGCAGCCAAGGTGACAGACAAGAGACCCAGTACTTC.